The 21 T cell receptor beta chains listed next were all sequenced from one sample in a study of regulatory T cells in long-lasting Graves disease. Time point described: persistent/refractory GD, antithyroid drugs over 5 years with positive TRAb. With RNA extracted from PBMCs as input, the TCR library was made. Construction of the TCR beta libraries employed iRepertoire HTBI primers in conjunction with Arm-PCR of CDR3 regions. TCRdb itself ran the multiplex PCR reads through MiXCR, one entry per CDR3 protein. The sample holds about 290,000 distinct CDR3 sequences, approximately 20% seen once. Sequenced material: peripheral blood mononuclear cells (PBMCs), taken when the disease was refractory, from a patient treated with antithyroid drugs. The receptors shown here come from a female donor with Graves disease.

V and J are TRBV14 and TRBJ1-1, with D possibly being TRBD1 (5 bases). The germline V gene has CDR1 SGHDN and CDR2 FVKESK. V lost 5 bases and J 10 bases, leaving 20 bases between the germline ends. CDR3 length: 14 residues. In DNA, the CDR3 is TGTGCCAGCAGCTCGAGCGGGAGCCGGGGGGGAGCTTTCTTT. It is translated as CASSSSGSRGGAFF.

This rearrangement joins TRBV20-1 to TRBJ2-7; D not certain. CDR3 size: 10 residues. The V end lost 5 bases, the J end lost 3 bases, and 5 bases lay between the germline ends. The germline gives CDR1 DFQATT, CDR2 SNEGSKA (reference sequence). The chain's CDR3 is CSALDYEQYF. Here the CDR3 DNA reads TGCAGTGCTCTCGACTACGAGCAGTACTTC.

This clonotype was seen many times. The chain links TRBV20-1 to TRBJ1-1; no definite D call. Trimming stripped 6 bases from V and 6 bases from J, with 14 bases between. This CDR3 has 12 residues. CDR1 DFQATT and CDR2 SNEGSKA come from the germline V gene (reference sequence). CDR3 protein: CSAQGPSPEAFF. CDR3 coding DNA: TGCAGTGCCCAAGGTCCGTCTCCTGAAGCTTTCTTT.

This clonotype was recorded many times. The chain uses TRBV2 and TRBJ1-1; D may be TRBD1 (5 bases). Trimming cost V 4 bases and J 7 bases, with 7 bases left between them. The CDR3 covers 11 residues. CDR1 SNHLY and CDR2 FYNNEI come from the germline V gene. CDR3 DNA: TGTGCCAGCAGTGGGGGCCATGAAGCTTTCTTT. This sequence encodes CASSGGHEAFF.

Turning to this clonotype: Being one base from a much bigger clone, this may be a read error. The chain links TRBV2 to TRBJ2-7; no firm D call. The CDR3 is made up of 11 amino acids. Germline assignment: CDR1 SNHLY and CDR2 FYNNEI. CDR3 bases: TGTGCCAGTGAGAAGAGTCACGAGCAGTGCTTC. Its translation is CASEKSHEQCF.

This clonotype was counted between two and nine times. The chain carries TRBV29-1 and TRBJ1-1; no definite D call. The CDR3 has 15 amino acids. CDR1 is SQVTM, CDR2 ANQGSEA, per germline. Trimming removed 5 bases at V and 2 bases at J, with 18 bases between. CDR3 nucleotide sequence: TGCAGCGTTAGGGCTAGGGTTGGTTTTAACACTGAAGCTTTCTTT. Protein sequence: CSVRARVGFNTEAFF.

V gene TRBV5-6 combines with J gene TRBJ1-4; D remains unclear. The CDR3 is 15 residues long. Germline CDR1 is SGHDT and CDR2 is YYEEEE. Trimming cost V 3 bases and J 0 bases, with 9 bases left between them. The CDR3 bases are TGTGCCAGCAGCTCGGCGGGTCCAACTAATGAAAAACTGTTTTTT. Amino acid sequence: CASSSAGPTNEKLFF. The whole variable domain, filled in from reference TRBV5-6 and TRBJ1-4, reads DAGVTQSPTHLIKTRGQQVTLRCSPKSGHDTVSWYQQALGQGPQFIFQYYEEEERQRGNFPDRFSGHQFPNYSSELNVNALLLGDSALYLCASSSAGPTNEKLFFGSGTQLSVL.

Turning to this clonotype: This may be a read error: a much more frequent sequence differs by one nucleotide. The chain has TRBV30 and TRBJ2-2, with 7 nucleotides matching TRBD2. The V gene's germline CDR1 is GTSNPN and CDR2 SVGIG (reference sequence). The CDR3 loop spans 16 amino acids. CDR3 sequence reads: CAWSLSSGINTGEPFF. The CDR3 DNA reads as TGTGCCTGGAGTCTCTCTAGCGGTATAAACACCGGGGAGCCGTTTTTT.

The chain has TRBV3-1 and TRBJ1-5; D is undetermined. CDR1 and CDR2 from the germline V gene are LGHDT and YNNKEL (reference sequence). The CDR3 consists of 13 residues. Deletions cut 0 bases from V and 5 bases from J, with 5 bases between. The CDR3 coding sequence is TGTGCCAGCAGCCAAGATACACATCAGCCCCAGCATTTT. Protein product: CASSQDTHQPQHF.

The chain is built from TRBV5-4 and TRBJ2-7, with TRBD2 matching 13 bases. The CDR3 loop spans 17 amino acids. Germline CDR1 is SGHNT and CDR2 is YYREEE (reference sequence). After removal of 0 bases from V and 5 bases from J, the junction contained 8 bases not matched to a gene. CDR3 bases: TGTGCCAGCAGCTTGGCCTTTACTAGCGGGAGGGTCGACGAGCAGTACTTC. Encoded protein: CASSLAFTSGRVDEQYF.

On this clonotype: Being one base from a much bigger clone, this may be a read error. V is TRBV3-1 and J is TRBJ2-5, with TRBD1 matching 10 bases. Germline CDR1 reads LGHDT; CDR2 reads YNNKEL (reference sequence). There are 14 residues in the CDR3. Here the CDR3 DNA reads TGTGCCAGCAGCCGACAGGGGGCCACGGAGACCCGGTACTTC. The encoded protein is CASSRQGATETRYF.

This clonotype was seen at least ten times. This rearrangement joins TRBV28 to TRBJ1-1; the D gene is possibly TRBD1 (6 bases). Trimming left V 9 bases short and J 4 bases short, with 12 bases between. The CDR3 is made up of 12 amino acids. Germline CDR1 reads MDHEN; CDR2 reads SYDVKM. CDR3 protein: CASGGGRTEAFF. The CDR3 DNA reads TGTGCCAGTGGAGGGGGGCGCACTGAAGCTTTCTTT.

This clonotype was seen at least ten times. This chain joins TRBV7-2 and TRBJ2-5; D unclear. Trimming left V 8 bases short and J 0 bases short, with 13 bases between. CDR3 size: 14 residues. The germline gives CDR1 SGHTA, CDR2 FQGNSA. CDR3 nucleotide sequence: TGTGCCAGCGGTGGAAGGGAAAACCAAGAGACCCAGTACTTC. Protein sequence: CASGGRENQETQYF.

V is TRBV12-3 or TRBV12-4 and J is TRBJ2-2, with D unresolved. Trimming cost V 4 bases and J 4 bases, with 7 bases left between them. The length of the CDR3 is 13 residues. CDR3 DNA: TGTGCCAGCAGTTATACGGTCACCGGGGAGCTGTTTTTT. Residues: CASSYTVTGELFF.

This clonotype was seen a handful of times. The V and J genes are TRBV20-1 and TRBJ1-5; unclear D gene. V lost 6 bases to trimming and J lost 1 base, with 13 bases between them. Germline CDR1 DFQATT, CDR2 SNEGSKA (reference sequence). This CDR3 is built from 14 residues. The CDR3 is CSARGTESNQPQHF. The CDR3 DNA sequence: TGCAGTGCCCGAGGAACGGAAAGCAATCAGCCCCAGCATTTT.

This sequence joins TRBV19 and TRBJ2-1; 9 bases match TRBD2. CDR3 length: 15 residues. Germline V CDR1 and CDR2: LNHDA, SQIVND (reference sequence). Trimming took 6 bases from V and 7 from J; bases not matched to a gene: 10. CDR3 nucleotides: TGTGCCAGTAGAATCAGCGGGAGGAGACGGAATGAGCAGTTCTTC. This gives the protein CASRISGRRRNEQFF. The full variable domain, with the rest looked up from reference TRBV19 and TRBJ2-1, is DGGITQSPKYLFRKEGQNVTLSCEQNLNHDAMYWYRQDPGQGLRLIYYSQIVNDFQKGDIAEGYSVSREKKESFPLTVTSAQKNPTAFYLCASRISGRRRNEQFFGPGTRLTVL.

This clonotype came up many times. V gene TRBV27 combines with J gene TRBJ2-7; D gene unclear. The CDR3 runs 13 residues. Trimming stripped 2 bases from V and 9 bases from J, with 14 bases between. CDR1 and CDR2 (germline): MNHEY, SMNVEV (reference sequence). The CDR3 DNA reads as TGTGCCAGCAGTTTAAATAATGGGGAATGGCAGTACTTC. Encoded protein: CASSLNNGEWQYF.

Ten or more counts support this clonotype. The rearrangement links TRBV7-2 to TRBJ2-7; 11 bases are a match to TRBD2. The V gene's germline CDR1 is SGHTA and CDR2 FQGNSA. This CDR3 is 16 amino acids long. Losses at the gene ends were 5 bases for V and 5 bases for J; bases not matched to a gene: 11. The CDR3 sequence is CASSIVLAGGPHEQYF. As DNA, the CDR3 is TGTGCCAGCAGCATCGTCTTAGCGGGAGGGCCCCACGAGCAGTACTTC.

This clonotype occurred once. The J gene is TRBJ2-1, the V gene TRBV2, with a weak D call TRBD2 (5 bases). The germline V gene has CDR1 SNHLY and CDR2 FYNNEI. This CDR3 has 10 amino acids. Trimming shortened V by 6 bases and J by 9 bases, and 6 bases separated the two germline ends. The DNA of the CDR3 is TGTGCCAGCAGCGGAGGTGAGCAGTTCTTC. Protein: CASSGGEQFF.

This clonotype came up many times. The J gene is TRBJ2-5, the V gene TRBV11-2; D not resolved. CDR3 length: 14 amino acids. Per the germline V gene, CDR1 is SGHAT and CDR2 is FQNNGV. V was shortened by 5 bases and J by 5 bases, with 15 bases between the two germline ends. The CDR3 nucleotides read TGTGCCAGCAGCCAAGGGCCCCGTCGGGAGACCCAGTACTTC. This sequence encodes CASSQGPRRETQYF. Using reference TRBV11-2 and TRBJ2-5 for the parts outside the CDR3, the full variable domain is EAGVAQSPRYKIIEKRQSVAFWCNPISGHATLYWYQQILGQGPKLLIQFQNNGVVDDSQLPKDRFSAERLKGVDSTLKIQPAKLEDSAVYLCASSQGPRRETQYFGPGTRLLVL.

This clonotype was counted ten times or more. This chain uses TRBV7-2 with TRBJ2-7; the D gene could be TRBD1 or TRBD2 (5 bases each). The CDR3 totals 18 residues. V was pared by 0 bases and J by 4 bases, with 22 bases between. CDR1 and CDR2 from the germline V gene are SGHTA and FQGNSA. The CDR3 DNA follows: TGTGCCAGCAGCTTAGCCCTCCCCCTTGGGGGTGAGGGGTACGAGCAGTACTTC. It encodes CASSLALPLGGEGYEQYF.